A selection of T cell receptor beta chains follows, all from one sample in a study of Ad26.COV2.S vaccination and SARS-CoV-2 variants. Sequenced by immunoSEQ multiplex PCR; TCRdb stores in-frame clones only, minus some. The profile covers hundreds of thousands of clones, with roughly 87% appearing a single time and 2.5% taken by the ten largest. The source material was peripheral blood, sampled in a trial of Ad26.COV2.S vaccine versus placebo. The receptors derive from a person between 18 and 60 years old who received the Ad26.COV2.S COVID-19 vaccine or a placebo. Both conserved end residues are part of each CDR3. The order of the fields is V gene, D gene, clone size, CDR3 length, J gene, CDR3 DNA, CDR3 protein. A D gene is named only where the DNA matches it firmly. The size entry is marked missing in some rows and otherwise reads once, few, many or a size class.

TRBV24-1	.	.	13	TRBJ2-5	TGTGCCACCGGTGATTCCTGGACAGAGACCCAGTACTTC	CATGDSWTETQYF
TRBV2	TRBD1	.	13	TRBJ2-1	TGTGCCGGACAGGGGGTTGTGAAAAATGAGCAGTTCTTC	CAGQGVVKNEQFF
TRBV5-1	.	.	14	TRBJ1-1	TGCGCCAGCAGCCCCTACTGGACCCCCAGTGAAGCTTTCTTT	CASSPYWTPSEAFF
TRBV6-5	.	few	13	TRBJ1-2	TGTGCCAGCAGTTACTCGACTGGCTATGGCTACACCTTC	CASSYSTGYGYTF
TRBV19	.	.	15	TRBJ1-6	TGTGCCAGTAGTATAGATCCCCAGTGGGATTCACCCCTCCACTTT	CASSIDPQWDSPLHF
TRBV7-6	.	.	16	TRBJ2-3	TGTGCCAGCAGCTTAGCCGTGGGCAGGGAAGTGAGAACGCAGTATTTT	CASSLAVGREVRTQYF
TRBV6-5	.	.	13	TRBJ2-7	TGTGCCAGCAGTTACTCGGATCAGAGCGGGCAGTACTTC	CASSYSDQSGQYF
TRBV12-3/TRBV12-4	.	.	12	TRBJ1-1	TGTGCCAGCAGTTTTTGGGGAACTGAAGCTTTCTTT	CASSFWGTEAFF
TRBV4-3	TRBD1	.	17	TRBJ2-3	TGCGCCAGCAGCCAAGGGGGCGGGGACAGGGGCGTAGATACGCAGTATTTT	CASSQGGGDRGVDTQYF
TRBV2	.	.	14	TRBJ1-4	TGTGCCAGCAACGGACAGCCAACTAATGAAAAACTGTTTTTT	CASNGQPTNEKLFF
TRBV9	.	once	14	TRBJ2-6	TGTGCCAGCAGCCCTTACCCTGGGGCCAACGTCCTGACTTTC	CASSPYPGANVLTF
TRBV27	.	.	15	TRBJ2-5	TGTGCCAGCAGTTTAGAGGGACGGGGTTTAGAGACCCAGTACTTC	CASSLEGRGLETQYF
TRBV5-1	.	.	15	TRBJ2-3	TGCGCCAGCAGCTTGACAGGTGGTTTAACAGATACGCAGTATTTT	CASSLTGGLTDTQYF
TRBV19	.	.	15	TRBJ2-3	TGTGCCAGTAGTTCGAGCGGAGGCGCCGGAGATACGCAGTATTTT	CASSSSGGAGDTQYF
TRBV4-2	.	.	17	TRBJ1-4	TGTGCCAGCAGCCAAGATCTTCGGAATGGAGGTAGTGAAAAACTGTTTTTT	CASSQDLRNGGSEKLFF
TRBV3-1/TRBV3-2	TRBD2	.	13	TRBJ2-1	TGTGCCAGCGCGGGAGACTATTACGAAGAGCAGTTCTTC	CASAGDYYEEQFF
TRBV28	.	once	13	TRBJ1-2	TGTGCCAGCAGTTTAAACGACAGAGGCGGCTACACCTTC	CASSLNDRGGYTF
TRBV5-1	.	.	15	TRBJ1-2	TGCGCCAGCATCCTTAGACCGGGCCTAAACTATGGCTACACCTTC	CASILRPGLNYGYTF
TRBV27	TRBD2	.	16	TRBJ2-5	TGTGCCAGCAGTTCCGGACTAGCGGGAGGGGGGGAGACCCAGTACTTC	CASSSGLAGGGETQYF
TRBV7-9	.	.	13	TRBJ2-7	TGTGCCAGCAGCTCTGGACGGATCTACGAGCAGTACTTC	CASSSGRIYEQYF
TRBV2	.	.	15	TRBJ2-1	TGTGCCAGCAGTGAAGAGGTGGGGACCTACAATGAGCAGTTCTTC	CASSEEVGTYNEQFF
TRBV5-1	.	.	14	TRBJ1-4	TGCGCCAGCAGCTTGGATGGGCAGGGTGAAAAACTGTTTTTT	CASSLDGQGEKLFF
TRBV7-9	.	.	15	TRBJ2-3	TGTGCCAGCAGCCTTCTCGGTTTTGGCACAGATACGCAGTATTTT	CASSLLGFGTDTQYF
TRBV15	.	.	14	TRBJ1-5	TGTGCCACCAGCAGAGGGGGGGTCAATCAGCCCCAGCATTTT	CATSRGGVNQPQHF
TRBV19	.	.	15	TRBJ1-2	TGTGCCAGTAGTATCGCACAGCTGACTAACTATGGCTACACCTTC	CASSIAQLTNYGYTF
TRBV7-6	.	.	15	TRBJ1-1	TGTGCCAGCAGCTTGGTGCGGGGTTTTAACACTGAAGCTTTCTTT	CASSLVRGFNTEAFF
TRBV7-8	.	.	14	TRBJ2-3	TGTGCCAGCAGCCAGGACTACCTGAGGTATACGCAGTATTTT	CASSQDYLRYTQYF
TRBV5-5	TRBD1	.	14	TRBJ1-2	TGTGCCAGCAGCTCTAGACAGGGGAAGGATGGCTACACCTTC	CASSSRQGKDGYTF
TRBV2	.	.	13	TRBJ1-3	TGTGCCAGCTCGTCGGACAGAGGAAACACCATATATTTT	CASSSDRGNTIYF
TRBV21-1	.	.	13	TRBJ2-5	TGTGCCAGCAGCAAAGGGGGGTCGGAGACCCAGTACTTC	CASSKGGSETQYF
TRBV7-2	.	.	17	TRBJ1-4	TGTGCCAGCAGCTTAATACCCGTCCGGGAGCTTAATGAAAAACTGTTTTTT	CASSLIPVRELNEKLFF
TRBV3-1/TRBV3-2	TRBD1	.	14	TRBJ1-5	TGTGCCAGCAGCCAAGGACAGGGTTACCAGCCCCAGCATTTT	CASSQGQGYQPQHF
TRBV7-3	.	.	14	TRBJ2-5	TGTGCCAGCAGCCCCAGGCTAAGTCAAGAGACCCAGTACTTC	CASSPRLSQETQYF
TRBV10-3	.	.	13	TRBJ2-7	TGTGCCATCAGTGCAGGATCCCTTTACGAGCAGTACTTC	CAISAGSLYEQYF
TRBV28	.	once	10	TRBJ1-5	TGTGCCAGACGAAATCAGCCCCAGCATTTT	CARRNQPQHF
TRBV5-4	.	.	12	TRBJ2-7	TGTGCCAGCAGCTTGCCGCGCTCCGAGCAGTACTTC	CASSLPRSEQYF
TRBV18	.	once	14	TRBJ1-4	TGTGCCAGCTCACCACCCTCAACTAATGAAAAACTGTTTTTT	CASSPPSTNEKLFF
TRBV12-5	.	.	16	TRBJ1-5	TGTGCTAGTGGATCGACGCCCAGGGATAGCAATCAGCCCCAGCATTTT	CASGSTPRDSNQPQHF
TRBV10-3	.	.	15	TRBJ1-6	TGTGCCATCAGCCGTGACAGGTCCTATAATTCACCCCTCCACTTT	CAISRDRSYNSPLHF
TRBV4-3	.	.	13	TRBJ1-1	TGCGCCAGCAGCCTCCAGGCGGGGGGTGAAGCTTTCTTT	CASSLQAGGEAFF
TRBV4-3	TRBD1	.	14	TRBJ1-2	TGCGCCAGCAGCCAGCCCGGGACAGGTCTTGGCTACACCTTC	CASSQPGTGLGYTF
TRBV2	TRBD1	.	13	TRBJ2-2	TGTGCCAGACAGGGGTTGGGGACCGGGGAGCTGTTTTTT	CARQGLGTGELFF
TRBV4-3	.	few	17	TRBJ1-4	TGCGCCAGCAGCCCGTCGTTCGCGTCGGGGGTTAATGAAAAACTGTTTTTT	CASSPSFASGVNEKLFF
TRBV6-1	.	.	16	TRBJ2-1	TGTGCCAGCAGTGAGACCAGGGGCGGTTGGGACAATGAGCAGTTCTTC	CASSETRGGWDNEQFF